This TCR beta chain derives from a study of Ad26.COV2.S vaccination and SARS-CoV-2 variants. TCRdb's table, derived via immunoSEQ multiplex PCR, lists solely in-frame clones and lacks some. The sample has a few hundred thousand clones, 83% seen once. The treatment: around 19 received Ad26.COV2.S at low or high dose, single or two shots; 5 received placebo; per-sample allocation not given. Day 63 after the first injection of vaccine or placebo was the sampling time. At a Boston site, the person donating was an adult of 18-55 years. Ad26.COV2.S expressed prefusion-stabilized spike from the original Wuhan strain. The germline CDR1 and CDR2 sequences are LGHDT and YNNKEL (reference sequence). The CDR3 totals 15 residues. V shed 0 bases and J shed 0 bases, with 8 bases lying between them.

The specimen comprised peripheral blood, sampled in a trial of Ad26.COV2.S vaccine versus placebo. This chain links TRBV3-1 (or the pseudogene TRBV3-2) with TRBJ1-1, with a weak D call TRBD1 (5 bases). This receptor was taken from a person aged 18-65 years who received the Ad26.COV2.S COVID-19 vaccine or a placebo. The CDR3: CASSQEGRMNTEAFF. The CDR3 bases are TGTGCCAGCAGCCAAGAGGGACGGATGAACACTGAAGCTTTCTTT.